This is a list of T cell receptor beta chains from one sample in a study of blood T cell repertoires in COVID-19. Generated by immunoSEQ multiplex PCR, the TCRdb table keeps only in-frame clones and is missing some. The data show some 170,000 clones, 85% seen once. Sequenced: PBMCs or T cells enriched from blood (not recorded which). The receptors come from a man aged 35-49 years who had recovered from COVID-19. Each CDR3 is given with its conserved first and last residue. Fields, in order: clone size, V gene, D gene, J gene, CDR3 DNA, CDR3 protein. The D gene is left open where the match is weak. Some rows have no size entry. The others give once, few or many, or a class for an expanded clone.

size: .; V: TRBV27; D: .; J: TRBJ1-6; DNA: TGTGCCAGCAGTTTATTAGAGAATTCACCCCTCCACTTT; CDR3: CASSLLENSPLHF
size: .; V: TRBV30; D: TRBD1; J: TRBJ1-5; DNA: TGTGCCTGGAGTCGGGACAGGGTAGGCAATCAGCCCCAGCATTTT; CDR3: CAWSRDRVGNQPQHF
size: once; V: TRBV3-1/TRBV3-2; D: .; J: TRBJ1-1; DNA: TGTGCCAGCAGCCAAGTTGCGGGTGTGGAAGCTTTCTTT; CDR3: CASSQVAGVEAFF
size: .; V: TRBV7-9; D: .; J: TRBJ1-3; DNA: TGTGCCAGCAGCAAGACTTATGACGCCGGCTCTGGAAACACCATATATTTT; CDR3: CASSKTYDAGSGNTIYF
size: .; V: TRBV28; D: .; J: TRBJ1-2; DNA: TGTGCCAGCAAAACGGGACAAGGATTTGACTATGGCTACACCTTC; CDR3: CASKTGQGFDYGYTF
size: .; V: TRBV10-3; D: TRBD1; J: TRBJ2-7; DNA: TGTGCCACACAGGGGGCCTCCTACGAGCAGTACTTC; CDR3: CATQGASYEQYF
size: .; V: TRBV6-6; D: .; J: TRBJ2-2; DNA: TGTGCCAGCAAAGGGGACACCGGGGAGCTGTTTTTT; CDR3: CASKGDTGELFF
size: .; V: TRBV24-1; D: .; J: TRBJ2-1; DNA: TGTGCCACCAGTGATTTGTCCAACAATGAGCAGTTCTTC; CDR3: CATSDLSNNEQFF
size: .; V: TRBV18; D: TRBD2; J: TRBJ2-3; DNA: TGTGCCAGCTCACCGAGGAAGGGAGGGATCAGTTATTTT; CDR3: CASSPRKGGISYF
size: .; V: TRBV5-1; D: .; J: TRBJ1-4; DNA: TGCGCCAGCAGCTACTGGGGGCGGGCAGGCGAAAAACTGTTTTTT; CDR3: CASSYWGRAGEKLFF
size: .; V: TRBV12-3/TRBV12-4; D: .; J: TRBJ1-2; DNA: TGTGCCAGCAGTTTAGGTAACTCATATGGCTACACCTTC; CDR3: CASSLGNSYGYTF
size: .; V: TRBV29-1; D: .; J: TRBJ2-2; DNA: TGCAGCGTTTACAGGGAGTATTCCCGGGAGCTGTTTTTT; CDR3: CSVYREYSRELFF
size: .; V: TRBV6-6; D: TRBD1; J: TRBJ1-4; DNA: TGTGCCACGGTGGGGGACAGGGCTGAAAAACTGTTTTTT; CDR3: CATVGDRAEKLFF
size: .; V: TRBV3-1/TRBV3-2; D: .; J: TRBJ1-3; DNA: TGTGCCAGCAGCCAAAGGGGATCTTGGGGCTCTGGAAACACCATATATTTT; CDR3: CASSQRGSWGSGNTIYF
size: .; V: TRBV2; D: .; J: TRBJ2-7; DNA: TGTGCCAGCAGCTCCGGGGGTCCCTACGAGCAGTACTTC; CDR3: CASSSGGPYEQYF
size: few; V: TRBV20-1; D: .; J: TRBJ2-1; DNA: TGCAGTGCTAGTTTGCGACTAGGCCACAATGAGCAGTTCTTC; CDR3: CSASLRLGHNEQFF
size: .; V: TRBV4-1; D: .; J: TRBJ1-5; DNA: TGCGCCAGCAGCCAAGATTTGGCCTTCAATCAGCCCCAGCATTTT; CDR3: CASSQDLAFNQPQHF